This T cell receptor (beta chain) was found in a study of shared clonotypes between healthy human individuals. About the research overall: A donor's plate count was three for CD4 naive and three for CD4 memory; CD8 naive had two and CD8 memory one. Study-wide results and caveats: Tissues were not sampled, only blood, and their repertoires likely differ.

This clone was detected ten times or more. Its antigen remains unknown. This specimen includes other DNA sequences encoding the same CDR3. In the authors' workflow: Filtering was not the same, since immunoSEQ gave junction-only sequences without quality scores. TCRdb keeps only in-frame clones here, not all; method: immunoSEQ multiplex PCR. V and J calls and clone size come straight from that table; D and trimming were deduced from the DNA. The data hold 2 million to 2.5 million clones, with around 93% observed a single time. Germline V CDR1 and CDR2: SNHLY, FYNNEI. V dropped 3 bases and J dropped 4 bases, with 5 bases sitting between them. The CDR3 contains 12 residues. Naive CD45RA+ and memory CD45RA-negative subsets were split from CD4+ cells.

V gene TRBV2 combines with J gene TRBJ2-3, with D maybe TRBD1 (5 bases). The receptor was derived from a man between 18 and 35 years old in good health. Some clones in this sample may be carry-over from other donors' samples. Sequenced: naive CD4+ T cells from PBMCs. Subset noted: CD45RA+ positively selected. CDR3 nucleotide sequence: TGTGCCAGCAGTGACAGGGCAGATACGCAGTATTTT. Encoded protein: CASSDRADTQYF.